In its sample, the clone carrying this T cell receptor beta chain was seen once. Method: immunoSEQ multiplex PCR; TCRdb's copy keeps in-frame clones and lacks some. The sample carries 500,000 or so clones, approximately 94% recorded once. Germline V CDR1 and CDR2: ENHRY, SYGVKD. Trimming stripped 5 bases from V and 3 bases from J, with 14 bases between. The CDR3 spans 15 residues. The data belong to a study of shared clonotypes between healthy human individuals. The material sequenced was naive CD4+ T cells sorted from blood. Noted subset: CD45RA+ positively selected. The source is a woman aged 30 to 39 in good health. The chain uses TRBV10-3 and TRBJ2-1; TRBD1 or TRBD2 may be the D gene (6 bases each). The CDR3 reads CAISQGRDGYNEQFF. DNA for the CDR3: TGTGCCATCAGTCAGGGGCGGGACGGCTACAATGAGCAGTTCTTC.